This T cell receptor beta chain was recovered during a study of PD-L1 blockade in urothelial cancer. Profiling relied on immunoSEQ multiplex PCR, and the TCRdb table lists in-frame clones only, not all of them. The sample includes more than 60,000 clones, approximately 91% of them seen just once. Trimming stripped 6 bases from V and 1 base from J, with 18 bases between. CDR1 and CDR2 (germline): SEHNR, FQNEAQ (reference sequence). This CDR3 comprises 16 residues. Specified time point: peripheral blood 6 weeks after treatment start. Sequenced here: PBMCs, sampled around atezolizumab (anti-PD-L1) treatment. The TCR sequence derives from a man aged 55-75 years with urothelial cancer. The J gene is TRBJ1-2, the V gene TRBV7-9; D might be TRBD1 (6 bases). Here the CDR3 DNA reads TGTGCCAGCAGTTCCAACAGGGCGCTAGTTAACTATGGCTACACCTTC. Translation gives CASSSNRALVNYGYTF.